A selection of T cell receptor beta chains follows, all from one sample in a study of shared clonotypes between healthy human individuals. Repertoires were generated with immunoSEQ multiplex PCR, while TCRdb's copy carries only in-frame clones and drops some. The table includes more than 80,000 clones, around 67% detected once. Sequenced sample: memory CD8+ T cells sorted from blood. These receptors all stem from a man younger than 45 in good health. Both conserved end residues are part of each CDR3. Fields, in order: J gene, clone size, D gene, V gene, CDR3 protein, CDR3 DNA. A D gene is named only where the DNA matches it firmly. Where a row states a size, it is once, few, many or the class of an expanded clone; other rows omit it.

J gene: TRBJ2-7
clone size: many
D gene: .
V gene: TRBV28
CDR3 protein: CASNEGTTYEQYF
CDR3 DNA: TGTGCCAGCAATGAGGGGACCACCTACGAGCAGTACTTC

J gene: TRBJ2-7
clone size: few
D gene: TRBD1
V gene: TRBV20-1
CDR3 protein: CSASGQFEQYF
CDR3 DNA: TGCAGTGCATCGGGACAGTTCGAGCAGTACTTC

J gene: TRBJ2-7
clone size: medium-sized
D gene: TRBD1
V gene: TRBV28
CDR3 protein: CASSSTNGDRAYEQYF
CDR3 DNA: TGTGCCAGCAGTTCGACTAATGGGGACAGAGCCTACGAGCAGTACTTC

J gene: TRBJ2-5
clone size: .
D gene: .
V gene: TRBV18
CDR3 protein: CASSPRVQGQETQYF
CDR3 DNA: TGTGCCAGCTCACCAAGAGTACAGGGACAAGAGACCCAGTACTTC

J gene: TRBJ2-1
clone size: .
D gene: TRBD2
V gene: TRBV15
CDR3 protein: CATSITAGGPNEQFF
CDR3 DNA: TGTGCCACCAGCATTACAGCGGGAGGGCCTAATGAGCAGTTCTTC

J gene: TRBJ2-7
clone size: .
D gene: TRBD2
V gene: TRBV2
CDR3 protein: CASSERASGSYEQYF
CDR3 DNA: TGTGCCAGCAGTGAAAGGGCTAGCGGGTCCTACGAGCAGTACTTC

J gene: TRBJ2-1
clone size: .
D gene: .
V gene: TRBV23-1
CDR3 protein: CASSRGGALYNEQFF
CDR3 DNA: TGCGCCAGCAGTCGGGGCGGGGCCCTCTACAATGAGCAGTTCTTC

J gene: TRBJ2-3
clone size: .
D gene: TRBD2
V gene: TRBV15
CDR3 protein: CATSRGLAGGPGDTQYF
CDR3 DNA: TGTGCCACCAGCAGAGGTCTAGCGGGAGGGCCCGGAGATACGCAGTATTTT

J gene: TRBJ2-3
clone size: .
D gene: .
V gene: TRBV21-1
CDR3 protein: CASSFRKQKQRKTSTDTQYF
CDR3 DNA: TGTGCCAGCAGCTTTAGGAAGCAGAAGCAACGTAAGACTAGCACAGATACGCAGTATTTT

J gene: TRBJ2-7
clone size: many
D gene: TRBD2
V gene: TRBV27
CDR3 protein: CASSWTSGGYEQYF
CDR3 DNA: TGTGCCAGCAGTTGGACTAGCGGGGGATACGAGCAGTACTTC

J gene: TRBJ1-2
clone size: .
D gene: .
V gene: TRBV28
CDR3 protein: CASSLSTDPYYGYTF
CDR3 DNA: TGTGCCAGCAGTTTATCGACTGACCCCTATTATGGCTACACCTTC

J gene: TRBJ2-2
clone size: few
D gene: .
V gene: TRBV4-2
CDR3 protein: CASSPNSGANTGELFF
CDR3 DNA: TGTGCCAGCAGCCCGAACAGCGGCGCGAACACCGGGGAGCTGTTTTTT

J gene: TRBJ2-5
clone size: .
D gene: TRBD1
V gene: TRBV7-9
CDR3 protein: CASSPGTGVETQYF
CDR3 DNA: TGTGCCAGCAGCCCCGGGACAGGGGTCGAGACCCAGTACTTC

J gene: TRBJ1-2
clone size: medium-sized
D gene: .
V gene: TRBV7-2
CDR3 protein: CASSPRSDGYTF
CDR3 DNA: TGTGCCAGCAGCCCCCGTTCCGATGGCTACACCTTC

J gene: TRBJ2-2
clone size: .
D gene: .
V gene: TRBV25-1
CDR3 protein: CASSDPQGNTGELFF
CDR3 DNA: TGTGCCAGCAGTGACCCACAGGGGAACACCGGGGAGCTGTTTTTT

J gene: TRBJ2-2
clone size: .
D gene: .
V gene: TRBV10-3
CDR3 protein: CAINPSGNAGELFF
CDR3 DNA: TGTGCCATCAATCCCAGTGGGAATGCCGGGGAGCTGTTTTTT

J gene: TRBJ1-1
clone size: .
D gene: .
V gene: TRBV7-6
CDR3 protein: CASSLGGRVNTEAFF
CDR3 DNA: TGTGCCAGCAGCTTAGGGGGTAGGGTGAACACTGAAGCTTTCTTT

J gene: TRBJ2-1
clone size: .
D gene: TRBD2
V gene: TRBV6-1
CDR3 protein: CASSEGAGGYNEQFF
CDR3 DNA: TGTGCCAGCAGTGAAGGAGCGGGAGGTTACAATGAGCAGTTCTTC

J gene: TRBJ1-4
clone size: .
D gene: TRBD1
V gene: TRBV5-6
CDR3 protein: CASSPGTAFNEKLFF
CDR3 DNA: TGTGCCAGCAGCCCAGGGACAGCCTTTAATGAAAAACTGTTTTTT

J gene: TRBJ2-1
clone size: .
D gene: .
V gene: TRBV13
CDR3 protein: CASSPLVDGSSYNEQFF
CDR3 DNA: TGTGCCAGCAGCCCCCTGGTGGACGGGAGCTCCTACAATGAGCAGTTCTTC

J gene: TRBJ2-7
clone size: .
D gene: .
V gene: TRBV27
CDR3 protein: CASSFSRAYEQYF
CDR3 DNA: TGTGCCAGCAGTTTCTCCAGAGCCTACGAGCAGTACTTC

J gene: TRBJ2-3
clone size: .
D gene: TRBD2
V gene: TRBV4-3
CDR3 protein: CASSQEGTSGGTDTQYF
CDR3 DNA: TGCGCCAGCAGCCAAGAAGGAACTAGCGGCGGCACAGATACGCAGTATTTT

J gene: TRBJ2-1
clone size: many
D gene: .
V gene: TRBV7-3
CDR3 protein: CASSPDNYNEQFF
CDR3 DNA: TGTGCCAGCAGCCCGGACAATTACAATGAGCAGTTCTTC

J gene: TRBJ2-7
clone size: .
D gene: TRBD2
V gene: TRBV5-8
CDR3 protein: CASSLAAGGGEQYF
CDR3 DNA: TGTGCCAGCAGCTTGGCAGCGGGAGGGGGCGAGCAGTACTTC

J gene: TRBJ2-1
clone size: few
D gene: .
V gene: TRBV9
CDR3 protein: CASSVEGGHNEQFF
CDR3 DNA: TGTGCCAGCAGCGTAGAGGGCGGCCACAATGAGCAGTTCTTC

J gene: TRBJ2-7
clone size: .
D gene: .
V gene: TRBV2
CDR3 protein: CASSLYRLLYEQYF
CDR3 DNA: TGTGCCAGCAGCTTGTATCGGCTCCTCTACGAGCAGTACTTC

J gene: TRBJ2-7
clone size: .
D gene: .
V gene: TRBV6-6
CDR3 protein: CASSYDPSSYEQYF
CDR3 DNA: TGTGCCAGCAGTTACGATCCTAGCTCCTACGAGCAGTACTTC

J gene: TRBJ2-2
clone size: .
D gene: .
V gene: TRBV28
CDR3 protein: CAILVGQGANTGELFF
CDR3 DNA: TGTGCCATATTAGTAGGTCAGGGCGCGAACACCGGGGAGCTGTTTTTT

J gene: TRBJ1-4
clone size: .
D gene: .
V gene: TRBV28
CDR3 protein: CASRKDTEYVKLFF
CDR3 DNA: TGTGCCAGCAGGAAGGACACAGAATACGTAAAACTGTTTTTT

J gene: TRBJ1-5
clone size: .
D gene: .
V gene: TRBV5-4
CDR3 protein: CASSLSRTVVSMGHQPQHF
CDR3 DNA: TGTGCCAGCAGCTTGTCACGGACAGTAGTTTCCATGGGTCATCAGCCCCAGCATTTT

J gene: TRBJ2-5
clone size: .
D gene: .
V gene: TRBV7-9
CDR3 protein: CASSSSGRPETQYF
CDR3 DNA: TGTGCCAGCAGCTCCTCAGGGAGGCCAGAGACCCAGTACTTC

J gene: TRBJ2-3
clone size: .
D gene: .
V gene: TRBV6-1
CDR3 protein: CASSEVGKGDTQYF
CDR3 DNA: TGTGCCAGCAGTGAAGTCGGAAAGGGGGATACGCAGTATTTT

J gene: TRBJ1-2
clone size: .
D gene: .
V gene: TRBV7-3
CDR3 protein: CASSLNGGSERIYGYTF
CDR3 DNA: TGTGCCAGCAGCTTAAACGGTGGTTCGGAAAGAATTTATGGCTACACCTTC

J gene: TRBJ1-5
clone size: .
D gene: .
V gene: TRBV2
CDR3 protein: CASSESSSFVAQHF
CDR3 DNA: TGTGCCAGCAGTGAATCCTCATCATTTGTGGCCCAGCATTTT

J gene: TRBJ1-5
clone size: .
D gene: .
V gene: TRBV7-9
CDR3 protein: CASSLDLGWGADNQPQHF
CDR3 DNA: TGTGCCAGCAGCTTAGATTTGGGGTGGGGGGCGGACAATCAGCCCCAGCATTTT

J gene: TRBJ2-1
clone size: .
D gene: TRBD1
V gene: TRBV18
CDR3 protein: CASSRTQNRGSNEQFF
CDR3 DNA: TGTGCCAGCTCACGAACACAGAACAGGGGAAGCAATGAGCAGTTCTTC

J gene: TRBJ2-7
clone size: .
D gene: .
V gene: TRBV15
CDR3 protein: CATSRDLSYEQYF
CDR3 DNA: TGTGCCACCAGCAGAGACCTAAGCTACGAGCAGTACTTC

J gene: TRBJ2-2
clone size: many
D gene: .
V gene: TRBV6-1
CDR3 protein: CASTRQSRNTGELFF
CDR3 DNA: TGTGCCAGCACCCGACAGAGTAGAAACACCGGGGAGCTGTTTTTT

J gene: TRBJ2-3
clone size: .
D gene: .
V gene: TRBV5-1
CDR3 protein: CASTREFSSTDTQYF
CDR3 DNA: TGCGCCAGCACGAGAGAATTCTCTAGCACAGATACGCAGTATTTT

J gene: TRBJ2-1
clone size: once
D gene: .
V gene: TRBV18
CDR3 protein: CASSPSPYNEQFF
CDR3 DNA: TGTGCCAGCTCACCATCCCCCTACAATGAGCAGTTCTTC